These T cell receptor beta chains were read from a single sample in a study of regulatory T cells in long-lasting Graves disease. MiXCR, run by TCRdb on the multiplex PCR reads, gives a single entry per CDR3 protein. The sample holds 600,000 to 800,000 distinct CDR3 sequences, approximately 29% seen once. The specimen was peripheral blood mononuclear cells (PBMCs), collected when the disease was refractory, from a patient treated with antithyroid drugs. The receptors derive from a female donor with Graves disease. Each CDR3 is given with its conserved first and last residue. A D gene is named only where the DNA matches it firmly. Rows give clone size only sometimes, using once, few, many, or a class for an expanded clone.

TRBJ2-2 | . | TRBV12-3/TRBV12-4 | . | CASSRRQDTGELFF | TGTGCCAGCAGTCGGCGCCAGGACACCGGGGAGCTGTTTTTT
TRBJ2-5 | . | TRBV6-5 | . | CASSYPGRKTQNF | TGTGCCAGCAGTTACCCAGGGCGAAAGACCCAGAACTTC
TRBJ1-1 | . | TRBV6-1 | TRBD1 | CASRAGGSGTEAFF | TGTGCCAGCAGGGCAGGGGGCTCTGGCACTGAAGCTTTCTTT
TRBJ1-1 | few | TRBV14 | . | CASSQEIGLLNTEAFF | TGTGCCAGCAGCCAAGAAATTGGTTTATTGAACACTGAAGCTTTCTTT
TRBJ1-5 | many | TRBV20-1 | TRBD1 | CSATGGGNVGNQPQHF | TGCAGTGCTACAGGGGGCGGCAATGTGGGCAATCAGCCCCAGCATTTT
TRBJ1-5 | once | TRBV19 | . | CASSPKPRGGQPQHF | TGTGCCAGTAGTCCCAAACCGCGGGGTGGACAGCCCCAGCATTTT
TRBJ1-5 | few | TRBV10-3 | . | CAISEGRGVEPQHF | TGTGCCATCAGTGAGGGCAGGGGTGTTGAACCCCAGCATTTT
TRBJ2-7 | many | TRBV29-1 | . | CSVRTAPSEEQYF | TGCAGCGTGAGGACTGCCCCATCGGAAGAGCAGTACTTC
TRBJ1-3 | few | TRBV28 | . | CASAHAGTTLDTIYF | TGTGCCAGCGCCCATGCAGGGACCACTCTTGACACCATATATTTT
TRBJ2-4 | . | TRBV19 | TRBD1 | CASTAARNRDRGHIQYF | TGTGCCAGTACCGCAGCCCGCAACCGGGACAGGGGCCACATTCAGTACTTC
TRBJ1-6 | few | TRBV30 | . | CAWAPDLSDSPLHF | TGTGCCTGGGCGCCTGACCTATCGGATTCACCCCTCCACTTT
TRBJ1-4 | . | TRBV7-9 | TRBD1 | CASSSAQGAGEKLFF | TGTGCCAGCAGCTCCGCCCAGGGGGCAGGGGAAAAACTGTTTTTT
TRBJ1-4 | . | TRBV7-9 | . | CASSLALTGMGEKLFF | TGTGCCAGCAGCTTAGCCTTAACGGGGATGGGTGAAAAACTGTTTTTT
TRBJ2-7 | . | TRBV28 | TRBD2 | CASSRGGNGYEQYF | TGTGCCAGCAGTCGGGGGGGGAATGGGTACGAGCAGTACTTC
TRBJ1-1 | . | TRBV30 | . | CAWSLGIEAFF | TGTGCCTGGAGTCTCGGAATTGAAGCTTTCTTT
TRBJ2-2 | . | TRBV20-1 | TRBD2 | CSARLAGDTGELFF | TGCAGTGCTAGACTAGCGGGAGACACCGGGGAGCTGTTTTTT
TRBJ2-1 | many | TRBV7-2 | TRBD1 | CASSLGQGRLSSYNEQFF | TGTGCCAGCAGCTTAGGACAGGGCCGACTAAGCTCCTACAATGAGCAGTTCTTC
TRBJ1-5 | . | TRBV20-1 | . | CSASLDSSNQPQHF | TGCAGTGCTAGTTTGGACTCGAGCAATCAGCCCCAGCATTTT
TRBJ1-5 | . | TRBV11-2 | TRBD1 | CASSGQGGPQHF | TGTGCCAGCAGCGGACAGGGAGGACCCCAGCATTTT
TRBJ2-7 | . | TRBV4-1 | . | CASSQVGLGSYEQYF | TGCGCCAGCAGCCAAGTCGGTCTGGGATCATACGAGCAGTACTTC
TRBJ1-2 | . | TRBV11-3 | . | CASSLEGGQNLMF | TGTGCCAGCAGCTTAGAGGGGGGACAAAACCTGATGTTC
TRBJ1-2 | . | TRBV3-1 | . | CASSQDPALGGHGYTF | TGTGCCAGCAGCCAAGATCCTGCCCTCGGTGGTCATGGCTACACCTTC
TRBJ1-5 | . | TRBV19 | . | CASSTGTRGDQPQHF | TGTGCCAGTAGTACCGGGACACGGGGGGATCAGCCCCAGCATTTT
TRBJ2-4 | . | TRBV19 | . | CASSIGSAKNIQYF | TGTGCCAGTAGTATAGGTAGTGCCAAAAACATTCAGTACTTC
TRBJ1-1 | . | TRBV3-1 | . | CASSPDGANTEAFF | TGTGCCAGCAGCCCCGATGGGGCTAACACTGAAGCTTTCTTT
TRBJ2-5 | many | TRBV6-1 | . | CASRRTAGETQYF | TGTGCCAGCAGAAGGACTGCCGGAGAGACCCAGTACTTC
TRBJ1-2 | few | TRBV10-3 | . | CAISELDSAGYTF | TGTGCCATCAGTGAGTTGGACTCGGCTGGCTACACCTTC
TRBJ2-5 | many | TRBV12-5 | . | CASGLVPSVVVARFSGTQYF | TGTGCTAGTGGTTTGGTACCATCAGTTGTAGTAGCTCGGTTCTCGGGGACCCAGTACTTC
TRBJ1-1 | few | TRBV30 | TRBD1 | CAWSPGQGLAFF | TGTGCCTGGAGTCCGGGACAGGGCCTAGCTTTCTTT
TRBJ1-2 | . | TRBV3-1 | TRBD1 | CASSQSRDSPLHGHTF | TGTGCCAGCAGCCAATCCCGGGACAGCCCACTTCATGGCCACACCTTC
TRBJ1-6 | . | TRBV25-1 | . | CASSEGSASPLHF | TGTGCCAGCAGTGAGGGTAGTGCTTCACCCCTCCACTTT
TRBJ2-5 | . | TRBV6-2/TRBV6-3 | TRBD1 | CASSEMTGDKHQETQYF | TGCGCCAGCAGTGAAATGACAGGGGACAAACACCAAGAGACCCAGTACTTC
TRBJ1-6 | . | TRBV11-2 | . | CASSLGGYSRSSYNSPLHF | TGTGCCAGCAGCTTAGGAGGATACTCCCGGAGCTCCTATAATTCACCCCTCCACTTT
TRBJ1-4 | few | TRBV3-1 | . | CASSQDWSNEKLFF | TGTGCCAGCAGCCAAGATTGGTCTAATGAAAAACTGTTTTTT
TRBJ2-7 | . | TRBV5-1 | TRBD1 | CASSFGQGFGEQYF | TGCGCCAGCAGCTTTGGACAGGGGTTCGGCGAGCAGTACTTC
TRBJ1-1 | many | TRBV28 | TRBD1 | CASSWGQGTYEAFF | TGTGCCAGCAGTTGGGGACAGGGAACGTATGAAGCTTTCTTT
TRBJ2-7 | many | TRBV11-2 | TRBD1 | CASSPILGQGSPYEQYF | TGTGCCAGCAGCCCGATACTCGGACAGGGAAGCCCCTACGAGCAGTACTTC
TRBJ2-7 | . | TRBV20-1 | . | CSASTLNAYEQYF | TGCAGTGCAAGCACATTGAACGCCTACGAGCAGTACTTC
TRBJ2-5 | . | TRBV9 | TRBD2 | CASSVDGREGRETQYF | TGTGCCAGCAGCGTAGATGGGCGGGAGGGCCGGGAGACCCAGTACTTC
TRBJ1-1 | few | TRBV6-5 | . | CASSYSGWGLGTEAFF | TGTGCCAGCAGTTACTCGGGTTGGGGTTTGGGCACTGAAGCTTTCTTT
TRBJ2-7 | many | TRBV2 | . | CASSEAPGSSYEQYF | TGTGCCAGCAGTGAAGCCCCGGGCAGCTCCTACGAGCAGTACTTC
TRBJ1-1 | . | TRBV5-1 | . | CASSWGRGGSTEAFF | TGCGCCAGCAGCTGGGGCAGGGGAGGAAGCACTGAAGCTTTCTTT
TRBJ2-5 | many | TRBV3-1 | . | CASSPRDYQETQYF | TGTGCCAGCAGCCCGCGGGACTACCAAGAGACCCAGTACTTC
TRBJ2-5 | . | TRBV29-1 | TRBD1 | CSVQQGAKKETQYF | TGCAGCGTTCAACAGGGGGCAAAGAAGGAGACCCAGTACTTC
TRBJ2-2 | few | TRBV7-3 | . | CASSLIGRGGFGTGELFF | TGTGCCAGCAGCTTAATAGGGCGTGGGGGGTTCGGAACCGGGGAGCTGTTTTTT
TRBJ2-7 | few | TRBV2 | TRBD2 | CASSEALAGRGSSYEQYF | TGTGCCAGCAGTGAAGCTTTGGCAGGGAGGGGAAGCTCCTACGAGCAGTACTTC
TRBJ2-2 | few | TRBV15 | TRBD1 | CATSSGQGITGELFF | TGTGCCACCAGCAGCGGACAGGGGATCACCGGGGAGCTGTTTTTT
TRBJ1-6 | few | TRBV28 | . | CASSQTQGHNSPLHF | TGTGCCAGCAGCCAGACACAGGGCCATAATTCACCCCTCCACTTT
TRBJ2-7 | . | TRBV10-3 | TRBD2 | CVISPLLAGNYEQCF | TGTGTCATCAGTCCCCTACTAGCGGGTAACTACGAGCAGTGCTTC
TRBJ1-5 | . | TRBV28 | TRBD1 | CASSKTGGQPQHF | TGTGCCAGCAGTAAGACAGGGGGCCAGCCCCAGCATTTT
TRBJ1-1 | . | TRBV6-2/TRBV6-3 | . | CASSEPSGGTEAFF | TGTGCCAGCAGTGAACCTTCAGGTGGCACTGAAGCTTTCTTT
TRBJ2-7 | . | TRBV14 | . | CASSQVIGDRQYF | TGTGCCAGCAGCCAAGTTATAGGGGACCGGCAGTACTTC
TRBJ1-1 | . | TRBV7-2 | TRBD1 | CASSLGPGQGAWDTEAFF | TGTGCCAGCAGCTTAGGCCCTGGACAGGGGGCGTGGGACACTGAAGCTTTCTTT